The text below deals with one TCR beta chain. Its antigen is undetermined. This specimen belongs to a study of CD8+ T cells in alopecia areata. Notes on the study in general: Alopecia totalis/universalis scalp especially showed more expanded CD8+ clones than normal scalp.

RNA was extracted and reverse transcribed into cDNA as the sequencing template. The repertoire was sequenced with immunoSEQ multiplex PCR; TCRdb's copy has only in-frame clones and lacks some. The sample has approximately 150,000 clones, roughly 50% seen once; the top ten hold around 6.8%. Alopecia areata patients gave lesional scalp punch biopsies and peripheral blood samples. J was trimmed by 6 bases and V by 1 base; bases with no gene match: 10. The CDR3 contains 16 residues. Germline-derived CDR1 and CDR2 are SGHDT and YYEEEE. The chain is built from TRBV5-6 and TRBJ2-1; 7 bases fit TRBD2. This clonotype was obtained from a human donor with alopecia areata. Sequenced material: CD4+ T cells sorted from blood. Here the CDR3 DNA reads TGTGCCAGCAGCTTGAGGAGGAGCGGGACTCGCAATGAGCAGTTCTTC. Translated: CASSLRRSGTRNEQFF.